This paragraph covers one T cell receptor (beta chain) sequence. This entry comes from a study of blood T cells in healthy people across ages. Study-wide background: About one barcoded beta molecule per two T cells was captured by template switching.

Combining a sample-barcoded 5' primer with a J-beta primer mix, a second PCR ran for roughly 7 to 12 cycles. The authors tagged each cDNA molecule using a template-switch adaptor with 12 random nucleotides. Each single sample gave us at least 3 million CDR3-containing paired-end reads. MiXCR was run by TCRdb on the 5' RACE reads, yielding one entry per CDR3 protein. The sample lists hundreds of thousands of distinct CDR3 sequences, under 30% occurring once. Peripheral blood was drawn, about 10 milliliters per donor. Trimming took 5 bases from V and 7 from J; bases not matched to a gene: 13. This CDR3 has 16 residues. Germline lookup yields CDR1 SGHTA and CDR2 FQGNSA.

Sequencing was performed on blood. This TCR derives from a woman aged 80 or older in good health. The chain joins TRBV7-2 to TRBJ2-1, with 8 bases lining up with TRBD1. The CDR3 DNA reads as TGTGCCAGCAGCCTAGGGCAGACAGGGGTAATAAATGAGCAGTTCTTC. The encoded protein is CASSLGQTGVINEQFF.